These T cell receptor beta chains were read from a single sample in a study of CD8 T cells in ankylosing spondylitis. TCRdb re-derived calls from the 5' RACE reads in MiXCR, one entry per CDR3 protein. The sample has about 500,000 distinct CDR3 sequences, about 5.7% seen once. Sequenced sample: blood, either unsorted or a sorted T cell fraction (not recorded which). These receptors all stem from a male donor with ankylosing spondylitis. The CDR3 runs from the conserved cysteine through the conserved F or W. Each record gives: D gene, V gene, J gene, clone size, CDR3 DNA, CDR3 protein. D genes are given only for firm matches. Size tells how often a clone was seen (once, few, many) or the class of an expanded clone, and some rows leave it out.

d_call: .; v_call: TRBV6-1; j_call: TRBJ2-3; clone_size: many; cdr3_nt: TGTGCCAGCAGAACCGGGACGTCTGGGGACACGCAGTATTTT; cdr3_aa: CASRTGTSGDTQYF
d_call: TRBD1; v_call: TRBV6-2/TRBV6-3; j_call: TRBJ1-1; clone_size: many; cdr3_nt: TGTGCCAGCAGTTACTCGTCCGGGACAGCAGTCCGCCCGGTTATGAACACTGAAGCTTTCTTT; cdr3_aa: CASSYSSGTAVRPVMNTEAFF
d_call: TRBD1; v_call: TRBV9; j_call: TRBJ1-1; clone_size: many; cdr3_nt: TGTGCCAGCAGCGCCTCCGGCGGGGGGACAGGGGTGGCTTTCTTT; cdr3_aa: CASSASGGGTGVAFF
d_call: .; v_call: TRBV12-3/TRBV12-4; j_call: TRBJ2-7; clone_size: many; cdr3_nt: TGTGCCAGCAGGGTAGGGCTGTACGAGCAGTACTTC; cdr3_aa: CASRVGLYEQYF
d_call: TRBD2; v_call: TRBV12-3/TRBV12-4; j_call: TRBJ2-1; clone_size: many; cdr3_nt: TGTGCCAGCAGACTAGCGGGGGATCTCTACAATGAGCAGTTCTTC; cdr3_aa: CASRLAGDLYNEQFF
d_call: .; v_call: TRBV6-5; j_call: TRBJ2-5; clone_size: .; cdr3_nt: TGTGCCAGCAGTTACTCTAGCGGTTTCGCACGGACCCAGTACTTC; cdr3_aa: CASSYSSGFARTQYF
d_call: TRBD1; v_call: TRBV28; j_call: TRBJ2-7; clone_size: many; cdr3_nt: TGTGCCAGCACCTCCGGGACAGGGGCATCCTACGAGCAGTACTTC; cdr3_aa: CASTSGTGASYEQYF
d_call: TRBD1; v_call: TRBV7-9; j_call: TRBJ2-7; clone_size: many; cdr3_nt: TGTGCCAGCAGAAGAGGACAGGGGAGCCACGAGCAGTACTTC; cdr3_aa: CASRRGQGSHEQYF
d_call: .; v_call: TRBV20-1; j_call: TRBJ2-2; clone_size: many; cdr3_nt: TGCAGTGCCCCGGCTGACACCGGGGAGCTGTTTTTT; cdr3_aa: CSAPADTGELFF
d_call: TRBD2; v_call: TRBV7-8; j_call: TRBJ2-3; clone_size: many; cdr3_nt: TGTGCCAGCAGCTTAAATTCGGCGGGAGGGGAGGATACGCAGTATTTT; cdr3_aa: CASSLNSAGGEDTQYF
d_call: TRBD1; v_call: TRBV4-3; j_call: TRBJ1-1; clone_size: many; cdr3_nt: TGCGCCAGCAGCCAAGGAATACAGGGGGCGCGAACTGAAGCTTTCTTT; cdr3_aa: CASSQGIQGARTEAFF
d_call: TRBD1; v_call: TRBV10-3; j_call: TRBJ1-1; clone_size: many; cdr3_nt: TGTGCCATCAGGAAAGATGACAGGGTGACTGAAGCTTTCTTT; cdr3_aa: CAIRKDDRVTEAFF
d_call: .; v_call: TRBV6-2/TRBV6-3; j_call: TRBJ1-1; clone_size: many; cdr3_nt: TGTGCCAGCAGTTACTCGAAGGGGAACGGTGGGAACACTGAAGCTTTCTTT; cdr3_aa: CASSYSKGNGGNTEAFF
d_call: .; v_call: TRBV12-3/TRBV12-4; j_call: TRBJ1-2; clone_size: many; cdr3_nt: TGTGCCAGCAGTATCCGACAGGCTAGTACCTATGGCTACACCTTC; cdr3_aa: CASSIRQASTYGYTF
d_call: .; v_call: TRBV6-5; j_call: TRBJ2-7; clone_size: few; cdr3_nt: TGTGCCAGCAGTTACGGGCTAGCGAGAACCTACGAGCAGTACTTC; cdr3_aa: CASSYGLARTYEQYF
d_call: .; v_call: TRBV27; j_call: TRBJ2-7; clone_size: .; cdr3_nt: TGTGCCAGCAGTTTATTCGGGACCTCCTACGAGCAGTACTTC; cdr3_aa: CASSLFGTSYEQYF
d_call: .; v_call: TRBV28; j_call: TRBJ2-3; clone_size: many; cdr3_nt: TGTGCCAGCACGTCCCCCGGGACCGAGACAGATACGCAGTATTTT; cdr3_aa: CASTSPGTETDTQYF
d_call: .; v_call: TRBV7-9; j_call: TRBJ2-5; clone_size: .; cdr3_nt: TGTGCCAGCAGCCCCGGACGGTCCCTGGAGACCCAGTACTTC; cdr3_aa: CASSPGRSLETQYF
d_call: .; v_call: TRBV7-9; j_call: TRBJ2-2; clone_size: few; cdr3_nt: TGTGCCAGCAGTCGTCCGGGACGGTGGGGGAACACCGGGGAGCTGTTTTTT; cdr3_aa: CASSRPGRWGNTGELFF
d_call: .; v_call: TRBV18; j_call: TRBJ1-4; clone_size: many; cdr3_nt: TGTGCCAGCTCCTCTACCAGGACAGCCAATGAAAAACTGTTTTTT; cdr3_aa: CASSSTRTANEKLFF
d_call: .; v_call: TRBV4-2; j_call: TRBJ2-1; clone_size: many; cdr3_nt: TGTGCCAGCAGCCAAGTCCCAGGGTCCTCCTACAATGAGCAGTTCTTC; cdr3_aa: CASSQVPGSSYNEQFF
d_call: .; v_call: TRBV4-3; j_call: TRBJ2-7; clone_size: few; cdr3_nt: TGCGCCAGCAGCCAAGAGGCACAGGCCTACGAGCAGTACTTC; cdr3_aa: CASSQEAQAYEQYF
d_call: .; v_call: TRBV20-1; j_call: TRBJ2-7; clone_size: .; cdr3_nt: TGCAGTGCTTGGCGGGACACCTCCTACGAGCAGTACTTC; cdr3_aa: CSAWRDTSYEQYF
d_call: .; v_call: TRBV6-2/TRBV6-3; j_call: TRBJ1-2; clone_size: .; cdr3_nt: TGTGCCAGCAGTTACTTGGAAACTAACTATGGCTACACCTTC; cdr3_aa: CASSYLETNYGYTF
d_call: .; v_call: TRBV5-1; j_call: TRBJ2-3; clone_size: many; cdr3_nt: TGCGCCAGCAAGTTATCTGATACGCAGTATTTT; cdr3_aa: CASKLSDTQYF
d_call: .; v_call: TRBV4-2; j_call: TRBJ1-4; clone_size: many; cdr3_nt: TGTGCCAGCAGCCAAGATGGTCAAAGGAATGAAAAACTGTTTTTT; cdr3_aa: CASSQDGQRNEKLFF
d_call: .; v_call: TRBV4-2; j_call: TRBJ1-2; clone_size: many; cdr3_nt: TGTGCCAGCAGCCAACGGGTTGGGGATAACTATGGCTACACCTTC; cdr3_aa: CASSQRVGDNYGYTF
d_call: .; v_call: TRBV10-3; j_call: TRBJ2-7; clone_size: many; cdr3_nt: TGTGCCATCAGTGCGTCAGGGGACGGAGCCTACGAGCAGTACTTC; cdr3_aa: CAISASGDGAYEQYF
d_call: TRBD2; v_call: TRBV5-1; j_call: TRBJ2-7; clone_size: many; cdr3_nt: TGCGCCAGCAGCTTCCTAGCGGTGCCCTCTTACGAGCAGTACTTC; cdr3_aa: CASSFLAVPSYEQYF
d_call: .; v_call: TRBV4-2; j_call: TRBJ2-7; clone_size: many; cdr3_nt: TGTGCCAGCAGCCCCGGCTTTAGGGGCTCCTACGAGCAGTACTTC; cdr3_aa: CASSPGFRGSYEQYF
d_call: TRBD2; v_call: TRBV27; j_call: TRBJ2-2; clone_size: many; cdr3_nt: TGTGCCAGCCGGTTGGCGGGAGGTAACACCGGGGAGCTGTTTTTT; cdr3_aa: CASRLAGGNTGELFF
d_call: TRBD2; v_call: TRBV6-1; j_call: TRBJ2-1; clone_size: many; cdr3_nt: TGTGCCAGCAGCCGGAGCGGGAGCGTTTACAATGAGCAGTTCTTC; cdr3_aa: CASSRSGSVYNEQFF
d_call: .; v_call: TRBV10-3; j_call: TRBJ1-6; clone_size: many; cdr3_nt: TGTGCCATCAGCCCGGACGGAATGAGTTCACCCCTCCACTTT; cdr3_aa: CAISPDGMSSPLHF
d_call: TRBD1; v_call: TRBV5-1; j_call: TRBJ2-3; clone_size: many; cdr3_nt: TGCGCCAGCAGCTACGGGACAGGGTACTACGATACGCAGTATTTT; cdr3_aa: CASSYGTGYYDTQYF
d_call: .; v_call: TRBV6-5; j_call: TRBJ1-2; clone_size: many; cdr3_nt: TGTGCCAGCAGTTCGATCGAAAGGGTGCACGGCTACACCTTC; cdr3_aa: CASSSIERVHGYTF
d_call: .; v_call: TRBV6-5; j_call: TRBJ1-3; clone_size: many; cdr3_nt: TGTGCCAGCAGTTACGTGGCGGGAAACTCTGGAAACACCATATATTTT; cdr3_aa: CASSYVAGNSGNTIYF
d_call: TRBD1; v_call: TRBV6-2/TRBV6-3; j_call: TRBJ1-2; clone_size: many; cdr3_nt: TGTGCCAGCAGGGGACCCACAGGGGGTCTCAATGGCTACACCTTC; cdr3_aa: CASRGPTGGLNGYTF
d_call: .; v_call: TRBV5-1; j_call: TRBJ2-7; clone_size: many; cdr3_nt: TGCGCCAGCAGCAGAAACAGGGAAGATGCCTACGAGCAGTACTTC; cdr3_aa: CASSRNREDAYEQYF
d_call: .; v_call: TRBV12-3/TRBV12-4; j_call: TRBJ2-3; clone_size: many; cdr3_nt: TGTGCCAGCACCCCGTTGGAGACGGGGACAGATACGCAGTATTTT; cdr3_aa: CASTPLETGTDTQYF
d_call: .; v_call: TRBV30; j_call: TRBJ2-1; clone_size: few; cdr3_nt: TGTGCCTGGATGCAACATGACACCTACAATGAGCAGTTCTTC; cdr3_aa: CAWMQHDTYNEQFF
d_call: .; v_call: TRBV9; j_call: TRBJ2-7; clone_size: few; cdr3_nt: TGTGCCAGCAGCACCCGGGACGGGGTCGCCTACGAGCAGTACTTC; cdr3_aa: CASSTRDGVAYEQYF
d_call: .; v_call: TRBV4-3; j_call: TRBJ1-1; clone_size: many; cdr3_nt: TGCGCCAGCAGCCCCAGACCGGGTCGAGTTGAAGCTTTCTTT; cdr3_aa: CASSPRPGRVEAFF